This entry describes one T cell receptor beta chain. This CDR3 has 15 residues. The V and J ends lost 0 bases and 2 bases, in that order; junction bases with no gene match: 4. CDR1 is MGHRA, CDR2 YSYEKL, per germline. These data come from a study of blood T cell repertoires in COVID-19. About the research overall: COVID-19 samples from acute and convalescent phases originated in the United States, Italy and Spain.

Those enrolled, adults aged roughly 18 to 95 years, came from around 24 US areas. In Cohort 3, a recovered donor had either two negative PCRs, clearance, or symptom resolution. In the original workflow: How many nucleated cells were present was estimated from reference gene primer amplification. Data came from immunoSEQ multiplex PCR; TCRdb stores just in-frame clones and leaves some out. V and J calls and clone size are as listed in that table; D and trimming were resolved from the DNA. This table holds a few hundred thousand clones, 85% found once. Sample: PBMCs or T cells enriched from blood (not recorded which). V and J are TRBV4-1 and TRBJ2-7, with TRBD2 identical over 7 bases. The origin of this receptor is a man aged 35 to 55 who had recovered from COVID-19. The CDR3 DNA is TGCGCCAGCAGCCAAGAACTAGCGCGTACCTACGAGCAGTACTTC. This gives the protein CASSQELARTYEQYF.